This TCR beta chain came from a study of blood T cell repertoires in COVID-19. V lost 6 bases, J lost 4 bases, and 15 bases lay in between. Germline V CDR1 and CDR2: MNHEY, SVGAGI. The CDR3 totals 14 residues. In this sample, this clone turned up once. The table came from immunoSEQ multiplex PCR; TCRdb's copy has only in-frame clones and leaves some out. The table shows fewer than 650,000 clones, with less than 90% occurring only once. The material sequenced was peripheral blood. The sequence was obtained from a woman in her forties or fifties with COVID-19, enrolled during active disease. The chain uses TRBV6-5 and TRBJ1-2; tentative D call: TRBD1 (6 bases). In nucleotides, the CDR3 is TGTGCCAGCAGCGTGGGGGGGCCACCCTATGGCTACACCTTC. Its protein is CASSVGGPPYGYTF.